This T cell receptor (beta chain) is from a study of human T cells and chemical hapten exposure. Findings of the study overall: High-frequency TCRs, those above 1 in 1000, stayed the same after DPC sensitization.

TCRdb independently ran MiXCR on the RACE reads; one entry per CDR3 protein. The sample includes roughly 130,000 distinct CDR3 sequences, about 11% of them seen just once. Time point denoted: patch test 3, about 24 weeks after DPC sensitization. Treatment here: therapeutic diphenylcyclopropenone sensitization with weekly scalp DPC. As to this clonotype: Antigen: not known.

The sequence came from a woman in her forties or fifties with alopecia areata. Some clones in this sample may be carry-over from other donors' samples. Specimen: whole blood, collected in connection with sensitization to the hapten diphenylcyclopropenone (DPC).

The CDR3 region has the DNA TGCAGTTCATTCCAGGGGACCCGGCTGTTTTTT. Translation gives CSSFQGTRLFF. V usage is TRBV20-1 and J usage is TRBJ2-2; D might be TRBD1 (6 bases). Germline CDR1 reads DFQATT; CDR2 reads SNEGSKA (reference sequence). Between the trimmed V and J ends, which lost 8 bases and 13 bases, there was a span of 17 bases. CDR3 length: 11 amino acids.